The T cell receptor (beta chain) under discussion was sequenced for a study of OX40 agonist ivuxolimab in advanced cancers. Study-wide context: Ivuxolimab, an agonist antibody against OX40 (CD134), was given to patients. Partial response was recorded in three patients: one hepatocellular carcinoma and two cutaneous melanoma cases. Allowance was made for prior anti-PD-1, anti-PD-L1 or anti-CTLA-4 therapy, and around 41% had some.

The repertoire was sequenced with immunoSEQ multiplex PCR; TCRdb's copy has only in-frame clones and lacks some. This table has 5,000 to 6,500 clones, around 70% appearing once. The germline V gene encodes CDR1 LNHNV and CDR2 YYDKDF (reference sequence). The CDR3 sequence is 14 residues long. Germline trimming cut 1 base from V and 7 bases from J; bases unmatched to any gene: 1. This clonotype originated in an adult with an advanced solid tumor such as melanoma, head and neck, liver or kidney cancer. Sequences were derived from CD4+ or CD8+ T cells sorted from blood, sampled in a trial of the OX40 agonist ivuxolimab. The chain combines TRBV15 with TRBJ1-2, with 12 bases fitting TRBD1. CDR3 sequence reads: CATSRAGQGAGYTF. In DNA, the CDR3 is TGTGCCACCAGCAGAGCGGGACAGGGGGCTGGCTACACCTTC.